These T cell receptor beta chains were read from a single sample in a study of T cell clones after liver transplantation. Sequenced by immunoSEQ multiplex PCR; TCRdb stores in-frame clones only, minus some. The top ten clones hold around 0.94% of a sample with approximately 100,000 clones, approximately 78% of them seen once. The material was CD4+ T cells from blood, obtained before liver transplant. All receptors derive from a human donor who received a liver transplant. The CDR3 runs from the conserved cysteine through the conserved F or W. The D gene is left open where the match is weak. A row's size may be missing; if present it is once, few, many or a size class.

>TRBJ1-1|TRBV18|once|-
CASTGQLNTEAFF
TGTGCCAGCACCGGACAGCTGAACACTGAAGCTTTCTTT
>TRBJ1-2|TRBV6-4|-|TRBD1
CASSRTGGEVEGYTF
TGTGCCAGCAGTAGGACAGGGGGCGAGGTGGAGGGCTACACCTTC
>TRBJ2-5|TRBV7-7|-|TRBD1
CASSRTGGAETQYF
TGTGCCAGCAGCCGAACAGGGGGCGCAGAGACCCAGTACTTC
>TRBJ1-2|TRBV27|once|-
CASRPGPGGYTF
TGTGCCAGCAGGCCAGGGCCGGGTGGCTACACCTTC
>TRBJ1-5|TRBV28|-|-
CASRSADNQPQHF
TGTGCCAGCAGGTCGGCAGACAATCAGCCCCAGCATTTT
>TRBJ2-4|TRBV7-9|-|TRBD1
CAFSGGKNIQYF
TGTGCCTTCTCAGGGGGAAAAAACATTCAGTACTTC
>TRBJ1-6|TRBV4-1|-|-
CASSQPFRPSGVDSPLHF
TGCGCCAGCAGCCAACCATTCAGGCCCTCGGGGGTGGATTCACCCCTCCACTTT
>TRBJ1-2|TRBV7-9|once|-
CASSPVGRGYTF
TGTGCCAGCAGCCCAGTGGGCAGAGGCTACACCTTC
>TRBJ2-2|TRBV12-1|-|-
CASSFNFEGAAGELFF
TGTGCCAGCAGCTTTAATTTTGAGGGGGCGGCCGGGGAGCTGTTTTTT
>TRBJ1-2|TRBV5-1|-|-
CASSIRKGDGYTF
TGCGCCAGCAGCATCCGTAAGGGAGACGGCTACACCTTC
>TRBJ2-5|TRBV4-3|once|-
CASSQDWAGQETQYF
TGCGCCAGCAGCCAAGATTGGGCGGGGCAAGAGACCCAGTACTTC
>TRBJ2-7|TRBV2|-|TRBD1
CASIETGTYEQYF
TGTGCCAGCATAGAGACAGGGACCTACGAGCAGTACTTC
>TRBJ1-5|TRBV19|-|-
CASSIRGGDWPQHF
TGTGCCAGTAGTATTCGAGGGGGGGATTGGCCCCAGCATTTT
>TRBJ2-1|TRBV7-3|once|-
CASSLSSGARYNEQFF
TGTGCCAGCAGCCTTTCTTCCGGGGCCCGATACAATGAGCAGTTCTTC
>TRBJ1-4|TRBV5-4|-|TRBD1
CASSFQGAITTNEKLFF
TGTGCCAGCAGCTTTCAGGGGGCGATCACAACTAATGAAAAACTGTTTTTT
>TRBJ2-7|TRBV7-3|few|-
CASSLMGLSAYEQYF
TGTGCCAGCAGCTTAATGGGACTCTCCGCCTACGAGCAGTACTTC
>TRBJ1-3|TRBV5-4|-|-
CASSLDESSGNTIYF
TGTGCCAGCAGCTTGGACGAGAGCTCTGGAAACACCATATATTTT
>TRBJ2-3|TRBV30|-|TRBD2
CAWSPGAGGLADTQYF
TGTGCCTGGAGCCCAGGGGCGGGAGGGCTCGCAGATACGCAGTATTTT
>TRBJ1-2|TRBV7-8|-|-
CASSKEGIVTGSTKNYGYTF
TGTGCCAGCAGTAAAGAAGGTATTGTAACAGGGAGTACGAAGAACTATGGCTACACCTTC
>TRBJ1-2|TRBV19|-|-
CASSSIDVKGYGYTF
TGTGCCAGTAGTTCAATCGATGTGAAGGGCTATGGCTACACCTTC
>TRBJ1-3|TRBV7-9|-|-
CASSFNTIYF
TGTGCCAGCAGCTTTAACACCATATATTTT
>TRBJ2-2|TRBV5-4|-|-
CASSLGGRDTGELFF
TGTGCCAGCAGCTTGGGGGGCCGGGACACCGGGGAGCTGTTTTTT
>TRBJ2-3|TRBV30|-|-
CAWSRGTAEDTQYF
TGTGCCTGGAGCCGGGGGACCGCCGAAGATACGCAGTATTTT
>TRBJ1-2|TRBV12-5|few|-
CASGLGVGGYTF
TGTGCTAGTGGTTTGGGCGTAGGTGGCTACACCTTC
>TRBJ1-2|TRBV6-5|-|TRBD1
CASSTGGHGYTF
TGTGCCAGCAGTACAGGGGGCCATGGCTACACCTTC
>TRBJ2-1|TRBV19|-|-
CASSNLIANEQFF
TGTGCCAGTAGTAATCTGATAGCGAATGAGCAGTTCTTC
>TRBJ2-7|TRBV27|-|TRBD2
CASSSGTSGSMRYEQYF
TGTGCCAGCAGTTCCGGGACTAGCGGGAGCATGCGTTACGAGCAGTACTTC
>TRBJ2-1|TRBV5-1|-|TRBD1
CASSSRDRGNEQFF
TGCGCCAGCAGCTCCCGGGACAGGGGGAATGAGCAGTTCTTC
>TRBJ2-1|TRBV5-1|-|-
CASSLDYGRRFFF
TGCGCCAGCAGCTTGGATTACGGACGGCGTTTTTTCTTC
>TRBJ1-4|TRBV30|-|-
CAWSVRSGEKLFF
TGTGCCTGGAGTGTTAGGTCGGGGGAAAAACTGTTTTTT
>TRBJ2-6|TRBV29-1|-|-
CSVQGWGAPGANVLTF
TGCAGCGTTCAAGGGTGGGGGGCTCCTGGGGCCAACGTCCTGACTTTC
>TRBJ1-4|TRBV7-2|-|TRBD1
CASSLGPRDRRSTNEKLFF
TGTGCCAGCAGCTTAGGGCCCCGGGACAGACGATCAACTAATGAAAAACTGTTTTTT
>TRBJ2-3|TRBV7-3|-|TRBD2
CASSLTGLAGADTQYF
TGTGCCAGCAGCTTAACTGGACTAGCGGGAGCAGATACGCAGTATTTT
>TRBJ1-2|TRBV29-1|-|-
CSVRAAGYGYTF
TGCAGCGTTCGAGCTGCAGGCTATGGCTACACCTTC
>TRBJ1-1|TRBV6-5|-|TRBD1
CASSYSGQGSAFF
TGTGCCAGCAGTTACTCGGGACAGGGGTCAGCTTTCTTT
>TRBJ2-4|TRBV28|few|TRBD2
CASSTGLAGQASTFF
TGTGCCAGCAGCACGGGACTAGCGGGCCAGGCATCTACCTTCTTC
>TRBJ1-2|TRBV15|once|-
CATSPTGRGYGYTF
TGTGCCACCAGCCCTACTGGACGGGGCTATGGCTACACCTTC
>TRBJ1-6|TRBV6-1|-|TRBD1
CASSSGQGSPLHF
TGTGCCAGCAGTTCCGGACAGGGCTCACCCCTCCACTTT
>TRBJ2-3|TRBV7-3|few|-
CASSPRGPDTQYF
TGTGCCAGCAGCCCTAGAGGCCCAGATACGCAGTATTTT
>TRBJ2-2|TRBV10-1|-|TRBD2
CASSERWGLAETNTGELFF
TGCGCCAGCAGTGAACGGTGGGGACTAGCGGAGACGAACACCGGGGAGCTGTTTTTT
>TRBJ1-1|TRBV7-2|-|-
CASSSTSGGQNTEAFF
TGTGCCAGCAGCTCTACGTCGGGGGGCCAGAACACTGAAGCTTTCTTT
>TRBJ2-1|TRBV6-5|once|TRBD1
CASSTGGWSYNEQFF
TGTGCCAGCAGTACAGGGGGCTGGAGTTACAATGAGCAGTTCTTC
>TRBJ2-3|TRBV10-3|-|TRBD2
CAISESEAGGSDTQYF
TGTGCCATCAGTGAGTCAGAAGCGGGAGGGTCAGATACGCAGTATTTT
>TRBJ1-6|TRBV5-1|few|-
CASSYGSDSPLHF
TGCGCCAGCAGTTACGGGTCTGATTCACCCCTCCACTTT